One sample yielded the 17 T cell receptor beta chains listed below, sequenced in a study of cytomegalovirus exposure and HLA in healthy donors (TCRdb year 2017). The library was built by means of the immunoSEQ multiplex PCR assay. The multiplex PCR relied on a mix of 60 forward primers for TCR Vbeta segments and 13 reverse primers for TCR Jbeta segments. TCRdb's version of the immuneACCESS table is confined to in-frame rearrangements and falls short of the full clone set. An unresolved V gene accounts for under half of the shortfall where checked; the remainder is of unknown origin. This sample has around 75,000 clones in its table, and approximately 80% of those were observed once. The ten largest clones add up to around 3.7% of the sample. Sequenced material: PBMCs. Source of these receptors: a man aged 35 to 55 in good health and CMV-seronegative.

CDR3 loop: CASSSRVDYGYTF. As DNA, the CDR3 is TGCGCCAGCAGCTCCAGGGTGGACTATGGCTACACCTTC. J is TRBJ1-2 and V is TRBV5-1; tentative D call: TRBD1 (5 bases). Germline CDR1 SGHRS, CDR2 YFSETQ. V was cut by 3 bases and J by 3 bases, with 9 bases left in between. This CDR3 comprises 13 residues.

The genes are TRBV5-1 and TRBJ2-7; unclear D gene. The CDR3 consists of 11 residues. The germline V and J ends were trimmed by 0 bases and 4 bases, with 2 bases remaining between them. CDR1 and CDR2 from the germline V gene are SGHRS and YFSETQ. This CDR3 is CASSLAYEQYF. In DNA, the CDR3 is TGCGCCAGCAGCTTGGCGTACGAGCAGTACTTC.

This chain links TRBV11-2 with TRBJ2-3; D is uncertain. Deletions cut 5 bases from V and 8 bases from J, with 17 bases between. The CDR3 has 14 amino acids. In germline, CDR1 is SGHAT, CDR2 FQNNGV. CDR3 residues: CASSLLPGPVTQYF. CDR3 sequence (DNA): TGTGCCAGCAGCCTACTACCCGGCCCTGTTACGCAGTATTTT.

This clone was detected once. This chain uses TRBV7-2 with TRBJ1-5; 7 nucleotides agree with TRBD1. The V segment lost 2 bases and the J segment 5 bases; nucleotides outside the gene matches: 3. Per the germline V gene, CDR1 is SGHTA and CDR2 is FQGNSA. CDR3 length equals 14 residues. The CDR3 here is CASSLRQGDQPQHF. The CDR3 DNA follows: TGTGCCAGCAGCTTAAGGCAGGGGGATCAGCCCCAGCATTTT.

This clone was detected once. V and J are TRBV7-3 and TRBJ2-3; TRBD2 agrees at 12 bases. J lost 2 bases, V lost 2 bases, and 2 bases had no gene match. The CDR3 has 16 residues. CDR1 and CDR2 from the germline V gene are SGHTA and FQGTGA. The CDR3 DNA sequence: TGTGCCAGCAGCTTACGACTAGCGGGGGACACAGATACGCAGTATTTT. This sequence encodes CASSLRLAGDTDTQYF.

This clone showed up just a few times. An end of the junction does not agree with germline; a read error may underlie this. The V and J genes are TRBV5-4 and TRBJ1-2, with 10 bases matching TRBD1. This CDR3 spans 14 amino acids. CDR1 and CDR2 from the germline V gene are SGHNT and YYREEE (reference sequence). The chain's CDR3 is CASTYGTGEGGYAF. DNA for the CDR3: TGTGCCAGCACCTACGGGACAGGGGAGGGCGGCTACGCCTTC.

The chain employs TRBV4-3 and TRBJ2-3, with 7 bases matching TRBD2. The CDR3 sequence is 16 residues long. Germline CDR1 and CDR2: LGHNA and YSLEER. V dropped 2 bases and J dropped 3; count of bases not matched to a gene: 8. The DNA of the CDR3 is TGCGCCAGCAGCCAACAGTGGCGGGGGTTTACAGATACGCAGTATTTT. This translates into CASSQQWRGFTDTQYF.

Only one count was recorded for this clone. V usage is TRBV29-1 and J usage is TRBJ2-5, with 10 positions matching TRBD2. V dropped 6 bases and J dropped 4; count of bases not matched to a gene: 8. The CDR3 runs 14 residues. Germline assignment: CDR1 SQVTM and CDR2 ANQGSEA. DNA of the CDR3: TGCAGCGTCCCAGGGACTAGCGTCGGAGAGACCCAGTACTTC. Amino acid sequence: CSVPGTSVGETQYF.

CDR3 DNA sequence: TGTGCCAGCAGTTACTCCCTCCCTCAGAGGAGCTATGGCTACACCTTC. This encodes CASSYSLPQRSYGYTF. This rearrangement joins TRBV6-5 to TRBJ1-2; no firm D call. Germline CDR1 reads MNHEY; CDR2 reads SVGAGI. CDR3 length: 16 amino acids. The ends were cut back, 0 bases at V and 4 bases at J, with 15 bases in the middle.

CDR3 sequence reads: CASRYSPTRTDQPQHF. The CDR3, as DNA: TGTGCCAGCAGGTACTCGCCAACAAGGACAGATCAGCCCCAGCATTTT. The gene calls are TRBV28 and TRBJ1-5, with a tentative D call TRBD1 (6 bases). V lost 6 bases and J 5 bases, leaving 20 bases between the germline ends. The CDR3 consists of 16 residues. The germline V gene encodes CDR1 MDHEN and CDR2 SYDVKM.

The chain's CDR3 is CASSRGTQNQQYF. CDR3 sequence (DNA): TGTGCCAGCAGCCGAGGGACACAAAACCAGCAGTACTTC. The rearrangement joins TRBV6-5 to TRBJ2-7, with D tentatively TRBD1 (6 bases). The CDR3 has 13 amino acids. The V gene's germline CDR1 is MNHEY and CDR2 SVGAGI. V shed 6 bases and J shed 8 bases, with 17 bases lying between them.

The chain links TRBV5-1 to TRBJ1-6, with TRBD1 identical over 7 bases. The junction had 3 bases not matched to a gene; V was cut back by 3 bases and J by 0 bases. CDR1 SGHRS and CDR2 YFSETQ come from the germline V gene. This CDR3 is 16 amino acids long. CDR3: CASSSTGSSYNSPLHF. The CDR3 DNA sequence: TGCGCCAGCAGCTCGACAGGGAGCTCCTATAATTCACCCCTCCACTTT. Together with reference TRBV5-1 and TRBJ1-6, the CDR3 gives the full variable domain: KAGVTQTPRYLIKTRGQQVTLSCSPISGHRSVSWYQQTPGQGLQFLFEYFSETQRNKGNFPGRFSGRQFSNSRSEMNVSTLELGDSALYLCASSSTGSSYNSPLHFGNGTRLTVT.

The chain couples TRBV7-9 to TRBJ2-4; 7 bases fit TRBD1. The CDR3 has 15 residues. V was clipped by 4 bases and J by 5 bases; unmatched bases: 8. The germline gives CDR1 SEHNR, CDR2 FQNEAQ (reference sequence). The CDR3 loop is CASSWRQGLENIQYF. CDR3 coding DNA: TGTGCCAGCAGCTGGAGACAGGGCCTTGAAAACATTCAGTACTTC.

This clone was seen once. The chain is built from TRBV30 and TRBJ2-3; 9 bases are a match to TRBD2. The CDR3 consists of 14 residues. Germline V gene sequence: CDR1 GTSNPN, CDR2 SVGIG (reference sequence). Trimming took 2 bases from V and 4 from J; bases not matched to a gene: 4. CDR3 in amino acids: CAWSPSGVPDTQYF. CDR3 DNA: TGTGCCTGGAGTCCTAGCGGGGTGCCAGATACGCAGTATTTT.

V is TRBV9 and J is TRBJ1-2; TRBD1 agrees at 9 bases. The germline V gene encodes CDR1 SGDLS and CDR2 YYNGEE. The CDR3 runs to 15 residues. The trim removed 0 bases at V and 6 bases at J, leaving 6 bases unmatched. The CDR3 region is CASSVELGDRDGYTF. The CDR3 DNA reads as TGTGCCAGCAGCGTAGAGTTGGGGGACAGGGATGGCTACACCTTC.

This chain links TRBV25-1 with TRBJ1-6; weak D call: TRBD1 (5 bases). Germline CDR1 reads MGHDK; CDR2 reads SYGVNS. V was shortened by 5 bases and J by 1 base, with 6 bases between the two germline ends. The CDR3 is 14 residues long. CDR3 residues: CASSRGSYNSPLHF. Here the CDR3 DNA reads TGTGCCAGCAGTCGGGGGTCCTATAATTCACCCCTCCACTTT.

The CDR3 loop is CASSEQGGTDTQYF. In nucleotides, the CDR3 is TGTGCCAGCAGCGAACAGGGGGGCACAGATACGCAGTATTTT. V and J are TRBV11-2 and TRBJ2-3, with 8 bases identical to TRBD1. The ends lost 5 bases at V and 1 base at J; junction bases unmatched: 2. Per the germline V gene, CDR1 is SGHAT and CDR2 is FQNNGV. CDR3 size: 14 residues.